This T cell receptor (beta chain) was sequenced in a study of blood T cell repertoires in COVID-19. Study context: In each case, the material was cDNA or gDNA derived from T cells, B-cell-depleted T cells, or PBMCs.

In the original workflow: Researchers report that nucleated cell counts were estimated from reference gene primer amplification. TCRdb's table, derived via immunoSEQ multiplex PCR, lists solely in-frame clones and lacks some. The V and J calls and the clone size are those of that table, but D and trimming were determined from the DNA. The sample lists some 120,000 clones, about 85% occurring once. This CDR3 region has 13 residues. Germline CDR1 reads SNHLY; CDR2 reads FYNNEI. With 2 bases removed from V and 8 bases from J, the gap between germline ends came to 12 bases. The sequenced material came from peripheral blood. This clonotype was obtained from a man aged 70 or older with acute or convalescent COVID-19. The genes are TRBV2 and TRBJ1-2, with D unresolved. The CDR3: CASSEWAEGGYTF. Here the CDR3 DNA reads TGTGCCAGCAGTGAATGGGCCGAGGGAGGCTACACCTTC.